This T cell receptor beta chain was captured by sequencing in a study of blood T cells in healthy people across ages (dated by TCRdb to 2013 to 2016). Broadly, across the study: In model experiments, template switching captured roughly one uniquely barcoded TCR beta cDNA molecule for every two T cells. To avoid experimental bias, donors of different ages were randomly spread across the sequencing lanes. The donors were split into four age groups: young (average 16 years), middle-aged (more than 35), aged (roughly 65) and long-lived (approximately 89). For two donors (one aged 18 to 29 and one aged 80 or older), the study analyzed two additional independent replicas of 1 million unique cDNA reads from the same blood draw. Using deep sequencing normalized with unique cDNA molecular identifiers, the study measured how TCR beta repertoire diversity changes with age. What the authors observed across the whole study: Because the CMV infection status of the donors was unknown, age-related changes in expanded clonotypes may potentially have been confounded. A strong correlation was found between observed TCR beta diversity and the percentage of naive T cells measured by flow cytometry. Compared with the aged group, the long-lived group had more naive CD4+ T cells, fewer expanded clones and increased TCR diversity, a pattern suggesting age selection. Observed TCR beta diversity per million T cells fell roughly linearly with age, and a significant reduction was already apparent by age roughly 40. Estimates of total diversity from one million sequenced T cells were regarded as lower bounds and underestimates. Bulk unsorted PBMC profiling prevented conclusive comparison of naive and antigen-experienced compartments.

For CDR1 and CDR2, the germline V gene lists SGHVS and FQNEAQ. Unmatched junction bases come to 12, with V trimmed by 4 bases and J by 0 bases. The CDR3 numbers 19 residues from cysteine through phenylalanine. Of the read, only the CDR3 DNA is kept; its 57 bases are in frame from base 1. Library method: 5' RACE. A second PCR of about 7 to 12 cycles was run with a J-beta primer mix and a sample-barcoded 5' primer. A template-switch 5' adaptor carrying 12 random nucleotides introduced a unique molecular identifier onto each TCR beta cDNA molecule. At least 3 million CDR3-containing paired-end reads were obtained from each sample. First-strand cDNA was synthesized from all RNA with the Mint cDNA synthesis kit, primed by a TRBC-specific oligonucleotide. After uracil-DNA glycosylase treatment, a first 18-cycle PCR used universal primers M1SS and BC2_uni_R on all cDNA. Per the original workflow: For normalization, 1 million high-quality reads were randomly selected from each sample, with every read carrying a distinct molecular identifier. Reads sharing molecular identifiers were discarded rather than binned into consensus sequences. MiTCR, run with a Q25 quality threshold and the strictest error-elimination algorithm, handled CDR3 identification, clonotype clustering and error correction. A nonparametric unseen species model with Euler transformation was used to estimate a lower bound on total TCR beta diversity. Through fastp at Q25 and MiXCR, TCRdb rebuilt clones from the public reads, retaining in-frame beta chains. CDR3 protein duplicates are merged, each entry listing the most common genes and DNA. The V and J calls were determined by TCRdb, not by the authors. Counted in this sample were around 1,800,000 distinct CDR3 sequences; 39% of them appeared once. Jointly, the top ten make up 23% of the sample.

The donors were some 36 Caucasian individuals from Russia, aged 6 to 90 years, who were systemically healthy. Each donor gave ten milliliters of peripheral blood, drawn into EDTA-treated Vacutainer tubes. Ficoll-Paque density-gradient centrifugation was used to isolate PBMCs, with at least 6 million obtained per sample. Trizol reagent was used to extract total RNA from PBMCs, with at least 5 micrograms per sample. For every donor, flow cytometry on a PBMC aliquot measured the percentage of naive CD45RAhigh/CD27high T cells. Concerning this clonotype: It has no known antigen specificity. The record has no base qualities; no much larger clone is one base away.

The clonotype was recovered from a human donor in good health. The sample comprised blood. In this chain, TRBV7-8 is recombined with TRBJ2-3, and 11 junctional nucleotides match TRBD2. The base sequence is TGTGCCAGCAGCTCTGGTCGTAGCGGGGGGGTTTCTAGCACAGATACGCAGTATTTT. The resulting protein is CASSSGRSGGVSSTDTQYF.